The clone carrying this T cell receptor beta chain is labeled medium-sized based on frequency. Antigen specificity is unknown. The sample comes from a study of CXCR3-negative and CXCR3-positive naive CD8 T cells. Findings and caveats of the study: Whereas both naive subsets had comparably high diversity, memory CD8+ cells had much lower diversity. Researchers reported similar TRBV-TRBJ usage in naive CXCR3-negative and CXCR3-positive cells, though memory differed.

Those CD8+ T cells considered naive were CD45RO-CCR7+CD27+CD95-. This CDR3 has 15 amino acids. Germline CDR1 SQVTM, CDR2 ANQGSEA. UMI-labeled 5' RACE TRB cDNA libraries were prepared from the cells. TCRdb reprocessed the 5' RACE reads; each CDR3 protein has one entry and no DNA is given. The sample data list about 9,600 distinct CDR3 sequences. The material sequenced was naive CXCR3- CD8+ T cells from blood. Subset specified: CD45RO-CCR7+CD27+CD95- naive CD8+ T cells lacking CXCR3 (TNR3-). The rearrangement uses TRBV29-1 and TRBJ2-7; TCRdb's assignment of TRBD2 cannot be checked, as there is no DNA. This clonotype was obtained from a human donor in good health. Some clones in this sample may be carry-over from other donors' samples. The CDR3 here is CSVVSRWTEGTEQYF.